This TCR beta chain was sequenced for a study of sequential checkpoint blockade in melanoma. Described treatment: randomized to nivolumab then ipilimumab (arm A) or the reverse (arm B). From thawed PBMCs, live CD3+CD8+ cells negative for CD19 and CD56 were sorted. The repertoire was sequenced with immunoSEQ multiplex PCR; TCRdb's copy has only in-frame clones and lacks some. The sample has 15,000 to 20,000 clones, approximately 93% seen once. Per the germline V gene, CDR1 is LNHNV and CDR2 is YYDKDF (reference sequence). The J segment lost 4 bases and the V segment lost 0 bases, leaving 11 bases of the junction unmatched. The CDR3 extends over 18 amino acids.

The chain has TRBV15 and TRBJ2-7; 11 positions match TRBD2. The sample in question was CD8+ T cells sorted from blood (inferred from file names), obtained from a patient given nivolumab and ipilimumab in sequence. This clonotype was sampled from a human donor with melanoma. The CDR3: CATSRDRTSGSEEYEQYF. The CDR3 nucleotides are TGTGCCACCAGCAGAGATAGAACTAGCGGGAGCGAGGAATACGAGCAGTACTTC.